Listed here are 25 T cell receptor beta chains from one sample, sequenced in a study of cytomegalovirus exposure and HLA in healthy donors. In the PCR, 60 Vbeta and 13 Jbeta primers were used. Method: immunoSEQ multiplex PCR; TCRdb's copy keeps in-frame clones and lacks some. The table has 200,000 to 250,000 clones, 85% to 90% seen once; the top ten hold more than 0.8%. Sequenced: PBMCs. All receptors come from a woman between 18 and 29 years old in good health and CMV-seronegative.

The V call is TRBV18, the J call TRBJ1-1, with no clear D. This CDR3 comprises 12 residues. The ends were cut back, 4 bases at V and 1 base at J, with 4 bases in the middle. CDR1 is KGHSH, CDR2 LQKENI, per germline. The CDR3 sequence is CASSRANTEAFF. The CDR3 bases are TGTGCCAGCTCACGGGCGAACACTGAAGCTTTCTTT.

The chain has TRBV27 and TRBJ2-7; 8 nucleotides agree with TRBD2. V shed 5 bases, J shed 3 bases, and the junction held 9 bases outside the gene matches. The CDR3 runs 15 residues. Germline V lookup: CDR1 MNHEY, CDR2 SMNVEV (reference sequence). The CDR3 here is CASSLPSAGGYEQYF. The CDR3 nucleotides read TGTGCCAGCAGTCTCCCCTCGGCGGGGGGCTACGAGCAGTACTTC.

The chain links TRBV19 to TRBJ2-7; 10 bases fit TRBD1. This CDR3 contains 19 residues. Trimming removed 4 bases from V and 2 bases from J; junction bases left unmatched: 17. The germline gives CDR1 LNHDA, CDR2 SQIVND (reference sequence). CDR3 in amino acids: CASSTTYLGDRGNPYEQYF. CDR3 DNA: TGTGCCAGTAGTACAACCTATCTCGGGGACAGGGGAAATCCCTACGAGCAGTACTTC.

V is TRBV19 and J is TRBJ2-1; 8 bases map to TRBD2. Germline CDR1 LNHDA, CDR2 SQIVND (reference sequence). V lost 5 bases to trimming and J lost 5 bases; unmatched junction nucleotides: 11. The CDR3 runs to 16 residues. The CDR3 loop reads CASSLGGGRKHNEQFF. CDR3 in DNA: TGTGCCAGTAGTTTAGGTGGCGGGAGGAAGCACAATGAGCAGTTCTTC. Filled out from reference TRBV19 and TRBJ2-1, the complete variable domain reads DGGITQSPKYLFRKEGQNVTLSCEQNLNHDAMYWYRQDPGQGLRLIYYSQIVNDFQKGDIAEGYSVSREKKESFPLTVTSAQKNPTAFYLCASSLGGGRKHNEQFFGPGTRLTVL.

The chain is built from TRBV7-8 and TRBJ1-5; unclear D gene. Trimming took off 4 bases at V and 0 bases at J, with 13 bases between the two ends. Per germline, CDR1 SGHVS and CDR2 FQNEAQ. The CDR3 sequence is 16 residues long. The CDR3 bases are TGTGCCAGCAGCTCACGGAGGGATTATAGCAATCAGCCCCAGCATTTT. Its translation: CASSSRRDYSNQPQHF.

V gene TRBV19 combines with J gene TRBJ2-3; D possibly corresponds to TRBD2 (6 bases). The germline V and J ends were trimmed by 3 bases and 4 bases, with 11 bases remaining between them. Germline-derived CDR1 and CDR2 are LNHDA and SQIVND (reference sequence). There are 14 residues in the CDR3. The CDR3 spells CASSIQRASDTQYF. CDR3 bases: TGTGCCAGTAGTATCCAGCGGGCATCAGATACGCAGTATTTT.

The sample holds one count of this clone. CDR3 sequence: CASSQGTSGTYEQYF. The CDR3 DNA sequence: TGTGCCAGCAGCCAAGGGACTAGCGGTACCTACGAGCAGTACTTC. The chain has TRBV4-2 and TRBJ2-7; 10 nucleotides align to TRBD2. The germline V gene encodes CDR1 LGHNA and CDR2 YNFKEQ. The CDR3 extends over 15 amino acids. J lost 2 bases, V lost 1 base, and 2 bases had no gene match.

The chain joins TRBV6-4 to TRBJ2-5; 12 bases fit TRBD1. The CDR3 loop spans 19 amino acids. Per germline, CDR1 MRHNA and CDR2 SNTAGT. V shed 7 bases, J shed 5 bases, and the junction held 20 bases outside the gene matches. The CDR3 is CASKAIPNRDRGLLETQYF. The CDR3 DNA reads as TGTGCCAGCAAGGCAATACCCAATCGGGACAGGGGGCTATTGGAGACCCAGTACTTC.

The chain uses TRBV4-3 and TRBJ2-5, with TRBD2 matching 7 bases. Losses at the gene ends were 3 bases for V and 2 bases for J; bases not matched to a gene: 9. This CDR3 contains 16 residues. The V gene's germline CDR1 is LGHNA and CDR2 YSLEER. The CDR3 sequence: CASSQVWGGEQETQYF. Written as DNA, the CDR3 is TGCGCCAGCAGCCAGGTCTGGGGGGGGGAACAAGAGACCCAGTACTTC.

J is TRBJ2-4 and V is TRBV6-5, with D possibly being TRBD2 (7 bases). The CDR3 is made up of 12 amino acids. Germline assignment: CDR1 MNHEY and CDR2 SVGAGI. V lost 6 bases and J 16 bases, leaving 19 bases between the germline ends. The CDR3 sequence: CASRPRGGWEYF. The CDR3 DNA is TGTGCCAGCAGGCCGCGCGGGGGCTGGGAATACTTC.

CDR3 residues: CASSLRGQSNQPQHF. The CDR3 DNA follows: TGTGCCAGCAGCTTAAGGGGACAGAGCAATCAGCCCCAGCATTTT. The rearrangement uses TRBV7-2 and TRBJ1-5, with 7 bases lining up with TRBD1. The J segment lost 1 base and the V segment lost 2 bases, leaving 2 bases of the junction unmatched. CDR1 and CDR2 from the germline V gene are SGHTA and FQGNSA. The CDR3 length is 15 residues. The whole variable domain, filled in from reference TRBV7-2 and TRBJ1-5, reads GAGVSQSPSNKVTEKGKDVELRCDPISGHTALYWYRQSLGQGLEFLIYFQGNSAPDKSGLPSDRFSAERTGGSVSTLTIQRTQQEDSAVYLCASSLRGQSNQPQHFGDGTRLSIL.

The chain links TRBV5-4 to TRBJ1-2; D is perhaps TRBD1 (5 bases). The length of the CDR3 is 19 residues. Trimming stripped 4 bases from V and 1 base from J, with 26 bases between. The germline V gene encodes CDR1 SGHNT and CDR2 YYREEE (reference sequence). DNA of the CDR3: TGTGCCAGCAGCCCCGGGCGGCAGGGCGCGTTCTACTTTAACTATGGCTACACCTTC. Protein sequence: CASSPGRQGAFYFNYGYTF.

The chain joins TRBV5-1 to TRBJ2-7; TRBD1 matches at 9 bases. The germline gives CDR1 SGHRS, CDR2 YFSETQ. The V gene end was trimmed by 7 bases and the J gene end by 6 bases; junction bases not matched to a gene: 5. The length of the CDR3 is 12 residues. Written as DNA, the CDR3 is TGCGCCAGCCGGACAGGGGCTGGCGAGCAGTACTTC. Amino acid sequence: CASRTGAGEQYF. The whole variable domain, remainder taken from reference TRBV5-1 and TRBJ2-7, is KAGVTQTPRYLIKTRGQQVTLSCSPISGHRSVSWYQQTPGQGLQFLFEYFSETQRNKGNFPGRFSGRQFSNSRSEMNVSTLELGDSALYLCASRTGAGEQYFGPGTRLTVT.

The J gene is TRBJ2-2, the V gene TRBV11-2; TRBD2 is a possible D gene (7 bases). In germline, CDR1 is SGHAT, CDR2 FQNNGV. The CDR3 consists of 17 residues. V dropped 1 base and J dropped 2 bases, with 14 bases sitting between them. The CDR3 loop is CASSLVVGGLNTGELFF. The CDR3, as DNA: TGTGCCAGCAGCTTAGTGGTCGGGGGGCTTAACACCGGGGAGCTGTTTTTT.

This clone was observed a single time. The chain couples TRBV18 to TRBJ2-7; 7 bases are a match to TRBD2. With 6 bases clipped from V and 3 bases from J, the junction kept 8 bases outside the gene matches. Germline V gene data show CDR1 as KGHSH and CDR2 as LQKENI. The CDR3 loop spans 14 amino acids. DNA for the CDR3: TGTGCCAGCTCTACGGGACTAAGGTACTACGAGCAGTACTTC. Translating it yields CASSTGLRYYEQYF.

This sequence joins TRBV6-6 and TRBJ2-2; 11 bases align to TRBD2. Germline loops: CDR1 MNHNY, CDR2 SVGAGI (reference sequence). V shed 0 bases and J 13 bases; nucleotides not matched to a gene: 4. This CDR3 has 14 residues. CDR3: CASSYSSGRAALFF. The CDR3 region has the DNA TGTGCCAGCAGTTACTCTAGCGGGAGGGCCGCGCTGTTTTTT.

The J gene is TRBJ2-7, the V gene TRBV6-1; possible D gene TRBD1, 6 bases. This CDR3 contains 14 residues. V was clipped by 5 bases and J by 1 base, with 12 bases between them. CDR1 and CDR2 (germline): MNHNS, SASEGT. CDR3 nucleotide sequence: TGTGCCAGCAGTAGCCGGACAGAGTCCTACGAGCAGTACTTC. It yields the protein CASSSRTESYEQYF.

DNA of the CDR3: TGTGCCAGCAGCCCGCAGTCGGGGAGCACTGAAGCTTTCTTT. It encodes CASSPQSGSTEAFF. The chain links TRBV7-2 to TRBJ1-1, with D unclear. V gave up 5 bases and J gave up 4 bases, with 14 bases separating them. The germline gives CDR1 SGHTA, CDR2 FQGNSA. The CDR3 has 14 residues. The full variable domain, rest sourced from reference TRBV7-2 and TRBJ1-1, is GAGVSQSPSNKVTEKGKDVELRCDPISGHTALYWYRQSLGQGLEFLIYFQGNSAPDKSGLPSDRFSAERTGGSVSTLTIQRTQQEDSAVYLCASSPQSGSTEAFFGQGTRLTVV.

The chain employs TRBV5-8 and TRBJ2-5; maybe TRBD1 (6 bases). The CDR3 loop spans 15 amino acids. The germline V gene encodes CDR1 SGHTS and CDR2 YDEGEE. Between the trimmed V and J ends, which lost 1 base and 5 bases, there was a span of 15 bases. CDR3 in amino acids: CASSLLSGTTETQYF. DNA for the CDR3: TGTGCCAGCAGCTTGTTGTCCGGGACAACCGAGACCCAGTACTTC.

The chain is built from TRBV6-1 and TRBJ2-7, with 8 bases identical to TRBD1. The CDR3 has 15 residues. From germline, CDR1 is MNHNS and CDR2 SASEGT. J lost 2 bases, V lost 2 bases, and 5 bases had no gene match. The CDR3 reads CASSERTGKPYEQYF. The CDR3 nucleotides are TGTGCCAGCAGTGAAAGGACAGGGAAACCCTACGAGCAGTACTTC.

The CDR3 DNA reads as TGTGCCAGCGCCTTAGTCGGCGACTACCCCTACAATGAGCAGTTCTTC. Its translation: CASALVGDYPYNEQFF. The genes are TRBV6-4 and TRBJ2-1; maybe TRBD2 (5 bases). The ends were cut back, 8 bases at V and 2 bases at J, with 19 bases in the middle. The CDR3 runs to 16 residues. Germline V CDR1 and CDR2: MRHNA, SNTAGT.

The chain combines TRBV6-1 with TRBJ2-3; a weak D match, TRBD2 (6 bases). The CDR3 sequence is 15 residues long. V lost 2 bases and J 4 bases, leaving 13 bases between the germline ends. Germline CDR1 MNHNS, CDR2 SASEGT. CDR3 bases: TGTGCCAGCAGTGAAAATGGGGGGTACGCAGATACGCAGTATTTT. It yields the protein CASSENGGYADTQYF.

The CDR3 DNA follows: TGTGCCAGCAGTTCCGGGGGGCTCTCTGGAAACACCATATATTTT. This codes for CASSSGGLSGNTIYF. V is TRBV27 and J is TRBJ1-3; D perhaps matches TRBD1 (6 bases). Germline CDR1 reads MNHEY; CDR2 reads SMNVEV (reference sequence). This CDR3 comprises 15 residues. V shed 4 bases and J shed 0 bases, with 10 bases lying between them.

The chain joins TRBV14 to TRBJ2-7; 14 bases are shared with TRBD2. The CDR3 sequence is 18 residues long. The V and J ends lost 3 bases and 9 bases, in that order; junction bases with no gene match: 16. The germline CDR1 and CDR2 sequences are SGHDN and FVKESK. In DNA form, the CDR3 reads TGTGCCAGCAGCCAGTGGACTAGCGGGAGGAGCCTTTCCCACGGGCAGTACTTC. Amino acid sequence: CASSQWTSGRSLSHGQYF.

The J gene is TRBJ1-2, the V gene TRBV16, with a tentative D call TRBD1 (5 bases). The V end lost 4 bases, the J end lost 4 bases, and 22 bases lay between the germline ends. Germline V lookup: CDR1 KGHSY, CDR2 FQNENV. CDR3 length: 17 residues. The CDR3 is CASSPTVEHMASYGYTF. Written as DNA, the CDR3 is TGTGCCAGCAGCCCGACAGTTGAACATATGGCAAGCTATGGCTACACCTTC.